This passage covers 30 T cell receptor beta chains from one sample sequenced in a study of PD-1 blockade in classical Hodgkin lymphoma. Only in-frame clones appear in the TCRdb table, and some are missing; sequencing was by immunoSEQ multiplex PCR. The sample contains 10,000 to 15,000 clones, about 90% of which appear only once. Every patient had relapsed following autologous stem cell transplantation, and cohorts differed in brentuximab vedotin exposure. Magnetic negative selection purified CD4+ T cells from thawed PBMCs. Sequenced material: CD4+ T cells from blood, taken at baseline. The receptor set was obtained from a human donor with classical Hodgkin lymphoma.

The chain links TRBV6-5 to TRBJ2-3; 7 positions match TRBD2. This CDR3 spans 15 amino acids. Per the germline V gene, CDR1 is MNHEY and CDR2 is SVGAGI. Trimming cost V 0 bases and J 3 bases; bases outside gene matches: 3. The CDR3 spells CASSYSGRVTDTQYF. The CDR3 DNA is TGTGCCAGCAGTTACTCGGGGAGGGTTACAGATACGCAGTATTTT.

This chain uses TRBV28 with TRBJ2-7; TRBD1 agrees at 7 bases. This CDR3 is built from 13 residues. Germline V lookup: CDR1 MDHEN, CDR2 SYDVKM. V lost 6 bases and J lost 6; bases outside the gene matches: 8. The CDR3 region is CASRPDRPVEQYF. The CDR3 coding sequence is TGTGCCAGCAGACCGGACAGGCCCGTCGAGCAGTACTTC. Full variable domain (missing parts from reference TRBV28 and TRBJ2-7): DVKVTQSSRYLVKRTGEKVFLECVQDMDHENMFWYRQDPGLGLRLIYFSYDVKMKEKGDIPEGYSVSREKKERFSLILESASTNQTSMYLCASRPDRPVEQYFGPGTRLTVT.

The chain combines TRBV9 with TRBJ2-6; D possibly matches TRBD1 or TRBD2 (5 bases each). The V and J ends lost 0 bases and 0 bases respectively, with 13 bases between them. Germline V gives CDR1 SGDLS, CDR2 YYNGEE. The CDR3 covers 18 residues. The CDR3 DNA reads as TGTGCCAGCAGCGTAGAGCTAGGGACCACCTCTGGGGCCAACGTCCTGACTTTC. Translated, it gives CASSVELGTTSGANVLTF. Variable domain in full (rest from reference TRBV9 and TRBJ2-6): DSGVTQTPKHLITATGQRVTLRCSPRSGDLSVYWYQQSLDQGLQFLIQYYNGEERAKGNILERFSAQQFPDLHSELNLSSLELGDSALYFCASSVELGTTSGANVLTFGAGSRLTVL.

The gene calls are TRBV14 and TRBJ2-7; D unclear. With 0 bases removed from V and 6 bases from J, the gap between germline ends came to 6 bases. Looked up from germline, CDR1 is SGHDN and CDR2 is FVKESK. This CDR3 is 12 amino acids long. This CDR3 reads CASSQDWGEQYF. CDR3 nucleotides: TGTGCCAGCAGCCAAGACTGGGGCGAGCAGTACTTC. The full variable domain, in which reference TRBV14 and TRBJ2-7 provide the parts outside the CDR3, is EAGVTQFPSHSVIEKGQTVTLRCDPISGHDNLYWYRRVMGKEIKFLLHFVKESKQDESGMPNNRFLAERTGGTYSTLKVQPAELEDSGVYFCASSQDWGEQYFGPGTRLTVT.

The rearrangement joins TRBV19 to TRBJ1-5; 9 bases map to TRBD1. Trimming at V came to 7 bases and at J to 7 bases, leaving 11 bases not matched to a gene. The CDR3 runs to 15 residues. Germline lookup yields CDR1 LNHDA and CDR2 SQIVND (reference sequence). In DNA form, the CDR3 reads TGTGCCAGTAAAACAGGGGGCGCGTATTGGCAGCCCCAGCATTTT. Residues: CASKTGGAYWQPQHF. Filled out from reference TRBV19 and TRBJ1-5, the complete variable domain reads DGGITQSPKYLFRKEGQNVTLSCEQNLNHDAMYWYRQDPGQGLRLIYYSQIVNDFQKGDIAEGYSVSREKKESFPLTVTSAQKNPTAFYLCASKTGGAYWQPQHFGDGTRLSIL.

The chain carries TRBV4-1 and TRBJ2-4; possible D gene TRBD1, 6 bases. CDR1 and CDR2 (germline): MGHRA, YSYEKL. V dropped 2 bases and J dropped 2 bases, with 13 bases sitting between them. The CDR3 loop spans 16 amino acids. The DNA for the CDR3 is TGCGCCAGCAGCCAACTTACTACAGGGACCAAAAACATTCAGTACTTC. Translation gives CASSQLTTGTKNIQYF.

The chain has TRBV14 and TRBJ2-1; D tentatively reads TRBD1 or TRBD2 (5 bases each). The CDR3 covers 13 residues. V was clipped by 5 bases and J by 1 base, with 6 bases between them. The V gene's germline CDR1 is SGHDN and CDR2 FVKESK. CDR3 sequence reads: CASSGGSYNEQFF. Written as DNA, the CDR3 is TGTGCCAGCAGCGGGGGATCCTACAATGAGCAGTTCTTC.

This clone has just a few counts. V and J are TRBV20-1 and TRBJ1-1; possible D gene TRBD1, 5 bases. V was shortened by 6 bases and J by 6 bases, with 11 bases between the two germline ends. Per germline, CDR1 DFQATT and CDR2 SNEGSKA (reference sequence). The CDR3 runs 11 residues. CDR3 sequence (DNA): TGCAGTGCGGGAGGGGTGCCTGAAGCTTTCTTT. The encoded protein is CSAGGVPEAFF.

The gene calls are TRBV7-9 and TRBJ2-3; D assignment may be TRBD1 or TRBD2 (5 bases each). The V end lost 5 bases, the J end lost 4 bases, and 16 bases lay between the germline ends. CDR3 length: 15 amino acids. In germline, CDR1 is SEHNR, CDR2 FQNEAQ (reference sequence). The CDR3 sequence: CASSGTPPVSDTQYF. CDR3 sequence (DNA): TGTGCCAGCAGCGGGACCCCTCCGGTCTCAGATACGCAGTATTTT.

The V call is TRBV6-5, the J call TRBJ2-5; 7 bases align to TRBD1. Germline V gene lookup returns CDR1 MNHEY and CDR2 SVGAGI. V was pared by 6 bases and J by 3 bases, with 7 bases of the junction left unmatched. CDR3 length: 14 residues. The CDR3 loop reads CASSLTGNKETQYF. The CDR3 DNA is TGTGCCAGCAGCCTGACAGGGAACAAAGAGACCCAGTACTTC.

This sequence joins TRBV2 and TRBJ1-5; D is perhaps TRBD1 (6 bases). Germline values: CDR1 SNHLY, CDR2 FYNNEI. V lost 10 bases, J lost 0 bases, and 19 bases lay in between. The CDR3 length is 16 residues. Here the CDR3 DNA reads TGTGCCACCCAGAAATACAGGGAGGGTAGCAATCAGCCCCAGCATTTT. Protein sequence: CATQKYREGSNQPQHF.

V is TRBV18 and J is TRBJ2-7; D possibly corresponds to TRBD2 (6 bases). This CDR3 has 14 residues. The germline V gene encodes CDR1 KGHSH and CDR2 LQKENI. V was cut by 0 bases and J by 5 bases, with 11 bases left in between. CDR3 sequence reads: CASSPPSGVNEQYF. The DNA of the CDR3 is TGTGCCAGCTCACCACCGTCGGGGGTCAACGAGCAGTACTTC.

This rearrangement joins TRBV5-1 to TRBJ1-6; 7 bases match TRBD1. Germline V lookup: CDR1 SGHRS, CDR2 YFSETQ. V lost 1 base, J lost 5 bases, and 12 bases stayed unmatched. The CDR3 runs 18 residues. The CDR3 region is CASSLRDGGQADNSPLHF. CDR3 DNA: TGCGCCAGCAGCTTGAGAGATGGAGGACAGGCGGATAATTCACCCCTCCACTTT.

V and J are TRBV10-3 and TRBJ1-5; D is undetermined. The germline CDR1 and CDR2 sequences are ENHRY and SYGVKD. This CDR3 region has 13 residues. Trimming stripped 4 bases from V and 3 bases from J, with 7 bases between. The CDR3 spells CAISAGDNQPQHF. CDR3 bases: TGTGCCATCAGTGCCGGGGACAATCAGCCCCAGCATTTT.

The rearrangement joins TRBV18 to TRBJ2-2, with D tentatively TRBD2 (7 bases). Germline V gives CDR1 KGHSH, CDR2 LQKENI. The CDR3 runs to 15 residues. Deletions cut 0 bases from V and 6 bases from J, with 11 bases between. This CDR3 reads CASSPPAGAPGELFF. The CDR3 bases are TGTGCCAGCTCACCACCGGCGGGGGCGCCCGGGGAGCTGTTTTTT. Full variable domain (rest looked up from reference TRBV18 and TRBJ2-2): NAGVMQNPRHLVRRRGQEARLRCSPMKGHSHVYWYRQLPEEGLKFMVYLQKENIIDESGMPKERFSAEFPKEGPSILRIQQVVRGDSAAYFCASSPPAGAPGELFFGEGSRLTVL.

CDR3 sequence (DNA): TGTGCCAGCAGCCAGGGGAACCCCTATGGCTACACCTTC. It is translated as CASSQGNPYGYTF. The gene calls are TRBV28 and TRBJ1-2; D may be TRBD1 (6 bases). This CDR3 has 13 amino acids. Deletions cut 6 bases from V and 4 bases from J, with 12 bases between. CDR1 is MDHEN, CDR2 SYDVKM, per germline.

CDR3 protein: CASSSTSQSPQHF. As DNA, the CDR3 is TGTGCCAGCAGTTCGACTTCTCAATCGCCCCAGCATTTT. The chain has TRBV6-1 and TRBJ1-5; D gene uncertain. The germline V gene encodes CDR1 MNHNS and CDR2 SASEGT. The CDR3 length is 13 residues. Between the trimmed V and J ends, which lost 5 bases and 9 bases, there was a span of 14 bases.

The chain carries TRBV7-3 and TRBJ1-2; perhaps TRBD1 as D (5 bases). This CDR3 is 16 amino acids long. The germline gives CDR1 SGHTA, CDR2 FQGTGA. V was pared by 3 bases and J by 5 bases, with 19 bases between. DNA of the CDR3: TGTGCCAGCAGCTTTGCGGCGCCCGGGACGGAATATGGCTACACCTTC. This sequence encodes CASSFAAPGTEYGYTF.

This chain uses TRBV18 with TRBJ2-3; 8 nucleotides agree with TRBD1. This CDR3 has 15 residues. The V gene end was trimmed by 1 base and the J gene end by 5 bases; junction bases not matched to a gene: 5. Germline V CDR1 and CDR2: KGHSH, LQKENI. CDR3 DNA sequence: TGTGCCAGCTCACCACAACAGGGGGAAGGAGATACGCAGTATTTT. It translates to CASSPQQGEGDTQYF.

This clone is a singleton in its sample. This chain links TRBV10-2 with TRBJ2-1; D is ambiguous. The CDR3 extends over 11 amino acids. V was clipped by 4 bases and J by 5 bases, with 3 bases between them. Germline values: CDR1 WSHSY, CDR2 SAAADI. The CDR3 loop is CASSGHNEQFF. DNA for the CDR3: TGCGCCAGCAGTGGGCACAATGAGCAGTTCTTC.

The J gene is TRBJ2-1, the V gene TRBV10-3, with 10 bases identical to TRBD1. CDR1 is ENHRY and CDR2 is SYGVKD in the germline V gene. CDR3 length: 13 residues. The J segment lost 9 bases and the V segment lost 3 bases, leaving 2 bases of the junction unmatched. The CDR3 nucleotides read TGTGCCATCAGTGATGACAGGGGGCTTGAGCAGTTCTTC. Translation gives CAISDDRGLEQFF.

This CDR3 is CASSSRTSGLAKNIQYF. The CDR3 DNA reads as TGTGCCAGCAGTTCCCGGACTAGCGGTTTAGCCAAAAACATTCAGTACTTC. The genes are TRBV28 and TRBJ2-4, with 10 bases aligning to TRBD2. CDR3 size: 17 residues. Trimming at V came to 4 bases and at J to 0 bases, leaving 6 bases not matched to a gene. From germline, CDR1 is MDHEN and CDR2 SYDVKM.

The V gene is TRBV2, the J gene TRBJ1-1; TRBD1 is a possible D gene (6 bases). This CDR3 has 14 amino acids. Trimming took off 3 bases at V and 5 bases at J, with 13 bases between the two ends. Germline V lookup: CDR1 SNHLY, CDR2 FYNNEI. Here the CDR3 DNA reads TGTGCCAGCAGTGATGCAGGGAGGGGGACTGAAGCTTTCTTT. Its protein product is CASSDAGRGTEAFF.

The chain is built from TRBV19 and TRBJ1-5; D possibly corresponds to TRBD1 (6 bases). Germline loops: CDR1 LNHDA, CDR2 SQIVND (reference sequence). V was clipped by 6 bases and J by 0 bases, with 12 bases between them. The CDR3 totals 15 residues. The CDR3 region has the DNA TGTGCCAGTAGCCGGGACACCTATAGCAATCAGCCCCAGCATTTT. It encodes CASSRDTYSNQPQHF. Drawing the rest from reference TRBV19 and TRBJ1-5, the complete variable domain is DGGITQSPKYLFRKEGQNVTLSCEQNLNHDAMYWYRQDPGQGLRLIYYSQIVNDFQKGDIAEGYSVSREKKESFPLTVTSAQKNPTAFYLCASSRDTYSNQPQHFGDGTRLSIL.

The chain employs TRBV4-1 and TRBJ1-5; 9 bases are shared with TRBD1. Germline V gene sequence: CDR1 MGHRA, CDR2 YSYEKL. Germline trimming cut 4 bases from V and 0 bases from J; bases unmatched to any gene: 7. CDR3 length: 17 amino acids. CDR3 sequence: CASSLTDRGSSNQPQHF. In DNA form, the CDR3 reads TGCGCCAGCAGCCTAACAGACAGGGGGTCTAGCAATCAGCCCCAGCATTTT.

The gene calls are TRBV10-2 and TRBJ2-1; D remains ambiguous. Germline V gene data show CDR1 as WSHSY and CDR2 as SAAADI. V gave up 5 bases and J gave up 0 bases, with 14 bases separating them. The CDR3 contains 16 residues. The CDR3 nucleotides read TGCGCCAGCAGTTTAAGGCTGGAAAGCTCCTACAATGAGCAGTTCTTC. It is translated as CASSLRLESSYNEQFF.

This chain links TRBV6-1 with TRBJ2-3, with D possibly being TRBD1 or TRBD2 (5 bases each). With 6 bases removed from V and 2 bases from J, the gap between germline ends came to 9 bases. The CDR3 has 13 residues. Germline loops: CDR1 MNHNS, CDR2 SASEGT. The chain's CDR3 is CASRTGPTDTQYF. In DNA form, the CDR3 reads TGTGCCAGCAGAACGGGACCCACAGATACGCAGTATTTT.

This rearrangement joins TRBV5-4 to TRBJ2-7, with TRBD2 identical over 11 bases. The CDR3 contains 16 residues. Germline assignment: CDR1 SGHNT and CDR2 YYREEE (reference sequence). Trimming took 1 base from V and 4 from J; bases not matched to a gene: 7. The CDR3 is CASSLLAGGPGYEQYF. The CDR3 DNA reads TGTGCCAGCAGCTTGTTAGCGGGAGGGCCTGGTTACGAGCAGTACTTC. The full variable domain, completed using reference TRBV5-4 and TRBJ2-7, is ETGVTQSPTHLIKTRGQQVTLRCSSQSGHNTVSWYQQALGQGPQFIFQYYREEENGRGNFPPRFSGLQFPNYSSELNVNALELDDSALYLCASSLLAGGPGYEQYFGPGTRLTVT.

This chain connects TRBV12-1 to TRBJ2-7; the table calls TRBD1, which could not be checked here. TRBV12-1 is flagged as a pseudogene. The CDR3 extends over 13 amino acids. The CDR3 nucleotides read TGTGCCAGCAGAACGACAGCCCCCTACGAGCAGTACTTC. This codes for CASRTTAPYEQYF.

J is TRBJ1-1 and V is TRBV5-6; D is possibly TRBD1 (6 bases). The CDR3 contains 14 residues. The germline gives CDR1 SGHDT, CDR2 YYEEEE. Trimming took off 1 base at V and 8 bases at J, with 15 bases between the two ends. CDR3 bases: TGTGCCAGCAGCTTGCGGGGGGGCATCAGGGAAGCTTTCTTT. This sequence encodes CASSLRGGIREAFF.